This is a list of T cell receptor beta chains from one sample in a study of blood T cell repertoires in COVID-19. Method: immunoSEQ multiplex PCR; TCRdb's copy keeps in-frame clones and lacks some. The sample lists about 100,000 clones, around nine tenths occurring once. The sequenced material came from peripheral blood. These receptors originate from a woman aged 30 to 39 with acute or convalescent COVID-19. Both conserved end residues are part of each CDR3. D genes are given only for firm matches. The listing skips clone size in some rows; elsewhere it reads once, few, many or a size class.

j_gene: TRBJ1-5
v_gene: TRBV27
abundance: -
d_gene: TRBD1
CDR3aa: CASSWDSLQPQHF
CDR3nt: TGTGCCAGCAGTTGGGACAGTCTCCAGCCCCAGCATTTT

j_gene: TRBJ1-2
v_gene: TRBV28
abundance: once
d_gene: -
CDR3aa: CASSPQVYGYTF
CDR3nt: TGTGCCAGCAGTCCACAAGTCTATGGCTACACCTTC

j_gene: TRBJ1-4
v_gene: TRBV30
abundance: -
d_gene: -
CDR3aa: CAWSPTRLAGNEKLFF
CDR3nt: TGTGCCTGGAGCCCGACCCGCCTGGCAGGGAACGAAAAACTGTTTTTT

j_gene: TRBJ2-3
v_gene: TRBV4-3
abundance: -
d_gene: -
CDR3aa: CASSRAVTDTQYF
CDR3nt: TGCGCCAGCAGCCGAGCCGTCACAGATACGCAGTATTTT

j_gene: TRBJ1-1
v_gene: TRBV6-6
abundance: once
d_gene: -
CDR3aa: CASSPPGVTEAFF
CDR3nt: TGTGCCAGCAGTCCACCAGGGGTCACTGAAGCTTTCTTT

j_gene: TRBJ2-1
v_gene: TRBV7-9
abundance: -
d_gene: TRBD2
CDR3aa: CASSSEGLGGDEQFF
CDR3nt: TGTGCCAGCAGCAGCGAGGGACTAGGTGGGGATGAGCAGTTCTTC

j_gene: TRBJ1-6
v_gene: TRBV11-2
abundance: few
d_gene: TRBD1
CDR3aa: CASSSQGINSPLHF
CDR3nt: TGTGCCAGCAGCTCACAGGGGATTAATTCACCCCTCCACTTT

j_gene: TRBJ2-4
v_gene: TRBV24-1
abundance: once
d_gene: -
CDR3aa: CATSDPRATKNIQYF
CDR3nt: TGTGCCACCAGTGATCCCAGGGCCACCAAAAACATTCAGTACTTC

j_gene: TRBJ1-5
v_gene: TRBV29-1
abundance: -
d_gene: -
CDR3aa: CTPLWRGNSNQPQHF
CDR3nt: TGCACCCCGCTCTGGAGGGGTAATAGCAATCAGCCCCAGCATTTT

j_gene: TRBJ1-4
v_gene: TRBV14
abundance: -
d_gene: -
CDR3aa: CASSPGMGEKLFF
CDR3nt: TGTGCCAGCAGTCCGGGTATGGGTGAAAAACTGTTTTTT

j_gene: TRBJ2-7
v_gene: TRBV28
abundance: -
d_gene: -
CDR3aa: CASSWTVKEQYF
CDR3nt: TGTGCCAGCAGTTGGACAGTTAAAGAGCAGTACTTC

j_gene: TRBJ2-2
v_gene: TRBV24-1
abundance: -
d_gene: -
CDR3aa: CATSDLSEWATTGELFF
CDR3nt: TGTGCCACCAGTGATTTGAGTGAATGGGCTACCACCGGGGAGCTGTTTTTT

j_gene: TRBJ1-5
v_gene: TRBV6-5
abundance: -
d_gene: -
CDR3aa: CASSYTGGSNQPQHF
CDR3nt: TGTGCCAGCAGTTATACAGGTGGTAGCAATCAGCCCCAGCATTTT

j_gene: TRBJ1-2
v_gene: TRBV28
abundance: -
d_gene: -
CDR3aa: CASNLGANYGYTF
CDR3nt: TGTGCCAGCAACTTGGGAGCTAACTATGGCTACACCTTC

j_gene: TRBJ2-7
v_gene: TRBV27
abundance: -
d_gene: -
CDR3aa: CASSFLGQGSYEQYF
CDR3nt: TGTGCCAGCAGTTTTTTAGGGCAGGGCTCCTACGAGCAGTACTTC

j_gene: TRBJ1-2
v_gene: TRBV5-6
abundance: -
d_gene: -
CDR3aa: CASSGGVSNYGYTF
CDR3nt: TGTGCCAGCAGCGGGGGGGTATCTAACTATGGCTACACCTTC

j_gene: TRBJ2-4
v_gene: TRBV7-8
abundance: -
d_gene: -
CDR3aa: CASSLGTTGAMGGAKNIQYF
CDR3nt: TGTGCCAGCAGCTTAGGGACCACAGGGGCAATGGGGGGAGCCAAAAACATTCAGTACTTC

j_gene: TRBJ2-1
v_gene: TRBV11-2
abundance: -
d_gene: -
CDR3aa: CASSFGLENNEQFF
CDR3nt: TGTGCCAGCAGCTTTGGCCTAGAAAACAATGAGCAGTTCTTC

j_gene: TRBJ1-4
v_gene: TRBV3-1/TRBV3-2
abundance: -
d_gene: -
CDR3aa: CASSQNLGEKLFF
CDR3nt: TGTGCCAGCAGCCAAAATTTGGGCGAAAAACTGTTTTTT

j_gene: TRBJ2-7
v_gene: TRBV7-6
abundance: once
d_gene: TRBD1
CDR3aa: CASSLGGQGSGEQYF
CDR3nt: TGTGCCAGCAGCTTAGGGGGACAGGGGTCGGGCGAGCAGTACTTC

j_gene: TRBJ1-6
v_gene: TRBV6-5
abundance: -
d_gene: -
CDR3aa: CASSYAGLTVNSPLHF
CDR3nt: TGTGCCAGCAGTTATGCGGGGCTGACCGTGAATTCACCCCTCCACTTT

j_gene: TRBJ2-5
v_gene: TRBV11-3
abundance: once
d_gene: TRBD1
CDR3aa: CASSPGQGKETQYF
CDR3nt: TGTGCCAGCAGCCCTGGACAGGGGAAAGAGACCCAGTACTTC

j_gene: TRBJ1-3
v_gene: TRBV28
abundance: -
d_gene: TRBD1
CDR3aa: CASSFRSLGQGGHTIYF
CDR3nt: TGTGCCAGCAGTTTCCGCTCCTTGGGACAGGGGGGTCACACCATATATTTT

j_gene: TRBJ1-2
v_gene: TRBV6-5
abundance: once
d_gene: TRBD1
CDR3aa: CASSYRAGQNYGYTF
CDR3nt: TGTGCCAGCAGTTACCGCGCGGGACAGAACTATGGCTACACCTTC

j_gene: TRBJ1-1
v_gene: TRBV11-3
abundance: -
d_gene: -
CDR3aa: CASSWEGPPVVNTEAFF
CDR3nt: TGTGCCAGCAGCTGGGAGGGGCCCCCTGTGGTGAACACTGAAGCTTTCTTT

j_gene: TRBJ1-1
v_gene: TRBV7-9
abundance: once
d_gene: -
CDR3aa: CASSLVAFGHTNTEAFF
CDR3nt: TGTGCCAGCAGCTTAGTCGCATTTGGACATACGAACACTGAAGCTTTCTTT

j_gene: TRBJ2-6
v_gene: TRBV19
abundance: -
d_gene: TRBD1
CDR3aa: CASSLQGDNVLTF
CDR3nt: TGTGCCAGTAGTTTACAGGGGGACAACGTCCTGACTTTC

j_gene: TRBJ2-7
v_gene: TRBV27
abundance: -
d_gene: -
CDR3aa: CASSLSALARGEQYF
CDR3nt: TGTGCCAGCAGTTTATCCGCGCTAGCTCGTGGCGAGCAGTACTTC

j_gene: TRBJ1-1
v_gene: TRBV10-3
abundance: -
d_gene: -
CDR3aa: CATDLREPPTEAFF
CDR3nt: TGTGCCACAGACCTACGGGAACCTCCCACTGAAGCTTTCTTT

j_gene: TRBJ1-2
v_gene: TRBV9
abundance: once
d_gene: -
CDR3aa: CASSGGVGPRVYYGYTF
CDR3nt: TGTGCCAGCAGCGGCGGGGTCGGACCGAGGGTTTACTATGGCTACACCTTC

j_gene: TRBJ2-1
v_gene: TRBV9
abundance: -
d_gene: TRBD2
CDR3aa: CASSASLAGGYNEQFF
CDR3nt: TGTGCCAGCAGCGCCTCACTAGCGGGGGGCTACAATGAGCAGTTCTTC

j_gene: TRBJ1-2
v_gene: TRBV5-6
abundance: -
d_gene: -
CDR3aa: CASSAPAGSYGYTF
CDR3nt: TGTGCCAGCAGCGCCCCGGCGGGATCATATGGCTACACCTTC

j_gene: TRBJ2-3
v_gene: TRBV9
abundance: once
d_gene: -
CDR3aa: CASRGADMGPDTQYF
CDR3nt: TGTGCCAGCAGGGGGGCCGACATGGGGCCAGATACGCAGTATTTT

j_gene: TRBJ2-7
v_gene: TRBV15
abundance: -
d_gene: -
CDR3aa: CATSRPRGEQYF
CDR3nt: TGTGCCACCAGCAGACCAAGGGGTGAGCAGTACTTC

j_gene: TRBJ2-7
v_gene: TRBV4-2
abundance: -
d_gene: -
CDR3aa: CASSQDVGGGEQYF
CDR3nt: TGTGCCAGCAGCCAAGACGTCGGGGGTGGCGAGCAGTACTTC

j_gene: TRBJ1-5
v_gene: TRBV12-3/TRBV12-4
abundance: -
d_gene: -
CDR3aa: CASSLGQIQPQHF
CDR3nt: TGTGCCAGCAGTTTAGGGCAGATTCAGCCCCAGCATTTT

j_gene: TRBJ1-1
v_gene: TRBV11-2
abundance: -
d_gene: -
CDR3aa: CASSRILWGDTEAFF
CDR3nt: TGTGCCAGCAGCCGTATTCTTTGGGGGGACACTGAAGCTTTCTTT

j_gene: TRBJ2-7
v_gene: TRBV3-1/TRBV3-2
abundance: -
d_gene: -
CDR3aa: CASSQAEYEQYF
CDR3nt: TGTGCCAGCAGCCAGGCGGAGTACGAGCAGTACTTC

j_gene: TRBJ1-6
v_gene: TRBV30
abundance: -
d_gene: -
CDR3aa: CAWSVLGGASSYNSPLHF
CDR3nt: TGTGCCTGGAGTGTACTTGGGGGCGCGAGCTCCTATAATTCACCCCTCCACTTT